The 12 T cell receptor beta chains below all came from one sample that was sequenced in a study of read filtering for tumor transcriptome and immune sequencing. Molecular barcoded adaptors covering alpha/delta and beta/gamma chains were used on around 370 ng RNA. MiXCR was run by TCRdb on the reads, yielding one entry per CDR3 protein. The data show 65,000 or so distinct CDR3 sequences, with roughly 18% seen just once and approximately 11% held by the top ten. Source material: a population of CD138-negative cells sorted from bone marrow. These receptors were taken from a donor at least 40 years old with multiple myeloma.

This clonotype has at least ten counts. The chain joins TRBV29-1 to TRBJ1-1, with D possibly matching TRBD1 (5 bases). The V end lost 4 bases, the J end lost 2 bases, and 8 bases lay between the germline ends. This CDR3 contains 12 residues. From germline, CDR1 is SQVTM and CDR2 ANQGSEA. The CDR3 DNA follows: TGCAGCGTTGTTCAGGGAAACACTGAAGCTTTCTTT. This sequence encodes CSVVQGNTEAFF.

In this sample, this clonotype turned up many times. This chain links TRBV11-2 with TRBJ2-2, with a possible D match to TRBD1 (6 bases). V lost 5 bases, J lost 1 base, and 11 bases lay in between. There are 15 residues in the CDR3. Germline V gene sequence: CDR1 SGHAT, CDR2 FQNNGV. The CDR3 sequence: CASSPRGVNTGELFF. The CDR3 nucleotides are TGTGCCAGCAGCCCCAGGGGTGTGAACACCGGGGAGCTGTTTTTT. The full variable domain, in which reference TRBV11-2 and TRBJ2-2 provide the parts outside the CDR3, is EAGVAQSPRYKIIEKRQSVAFWCNPISGHATLYWYQQILGQGPKLLIQFQNNGVVDDSQLPKDRFSAERLKGVDSTLKIQPAKLEDSAVYLCASSPRGVNTGELFFGEGSRLTVL.

The chain joins TRBV2 to TRBJ1-1, with a weak D call TRBD1 (5 bases). Germline V lookup: CDR1 SNHLY, CDR2 FYNNEI. This CDR3 spans 13 amino acids. The ends were cut back, 10 bases at V and 3 bases at J, with 15 bases in the middle. CDR3 in amino acids: CATRGTLYTEAFF. CDR3 nucleotide sequence: TGTGCCACGCGGGGCACTTTGTACACTGAAGCTTTCTTT. Combining the CDR3 with reference TRBV2 and TRBJ1-1 gives the whole variable domain EPEVTQTPSHQVTQMGQEVILRCVPISNHLYFYWYRQILGQKVEFLVSFYNNEISEKSEIFDDQFSVERPDGSNFTLKIRSTKLEDSAMYFCATRGTLYTEAFFGQGTRLTVV.

This clonotype was seen repeatedly, ten times or more. The V gene is TRBV30, the J gene TRBJ1-2; no clear D gene. The CDR3 sequence is 14 residues long. From germline, CDR1 is GTSNPN and CDR2 SVGIG (reference sequence). V was trimmed by 4 bases and J by 0 bases, leaving 12 bases between them. The CDR3 region has the DNA TGTGCCTGGATGCCCGGGCTTACTAACTATGGCTACACCTTC. The encoded protein is CAWMPGLTNYGYTF.

The rearrangement uses TRBV6-5 and TRBJ2-1, with 9 nucleotides matching TRBD2. The CDR3 contains 15 residues. CDR1 and CDR2 (germline): MNHEY, SVGAGI. J lost 5 bases, V lost 4 bases, and 6 bases had no gene match. CDR3 sequence (DNA): TGTGCCAGCAGTTTAGGACTAGCGTACAACAATGAGCAGTTCTTC. Amino acid sequence: CASSLGLAYNNEQFF.

The gene calls are TRBV10-3 and TRBJ1-2, with D perhaps TRBD1 (6 bases). This CDR3 contains 15 residues. Per the germline V gene, CDR1 is ENHRY and CDR2 is SYGVKD. V lost 4 bases, J lost 4 bases, and 16 bases lay in between. This chain's CDR3 is CAISAWTDGSYGYTF. Here the CDR3 DNA reads TGTGCCATCAGTGCTTGGACAGATGGAAGCTATGGCTACACCTTC.

The chain employs TRBV28 and TRBJ2-3; 13 bases match TRBD2. The CDR3 runs 16 residues. J lost 3 bases, V lost 4 bases, and 4 bases had no gene match. The germline gives CDR1 MDHEN, CDR2 SYDVKM. CDR3 protein: CASSSQGLAGTDTQYF. As DNA, the CDR3 is TGTGCCAGCAGTTCCCAGGGACTAGCGGGAACAGATACGCAGTATTTT.

This clonotype was picked up a small number of times. This sequence joins TRBV9 and TRBJ2-5, with D perhaps TRBD1 (6 bases). Per the germline V gene, CDR1 is SGDLS and CDR2 is YYNGEE. V was pared by 4 bases and J by 5 bases, with 15 bases between. The CDR3 contains 14 residues. CDR3 sequence reads: CASSQGQSRETQYF. In nucleotides, the CDR3 is TGTGCCAGCAGCCAAGGACAGAGCAGGGAGACCCAGTACTTC.

J is TRBJ2-1 and V is TRBV6-1; D uncertain. Per the germline V gene, CDR1 is MNHNS and CDR2 is SASEGT. This CDR3 spans 14 amino acids. With 8 bases removed from V and 0 bases from J, the gap between germline ends came to 11 bases. CDR3 nucleotide sequence: TGTGCCAGCTCTGCCGAAACCTCCTACAATGAGCAGTTCTTC. Protein: CASSAETSYNEQFF.

This clonotype was found many times. The rearrangement links TRBV20-1 to TRBJ1-1; 8 nucleotides agree with TRBD1. Germline loops: CDR1 DFQATT, CDR2 SNEGSKA (reference sequence). The CDR3 contains 15 residues. J gave up 4 bases and V 5 bases, and 12 bases lay outside the gene matches. Here the CDR3 reads CSARNDRGSSTEAFF. In nucleotides, the CDR3 is TGCAGTGCTCGAAACGACAGGGGTTCTAGCACTGAAGCTTTCTTT.

On this clonotype itself: A much larger clone differs by one base, so this may be a read error. The V and J genes are TRBV20-1 and TRBJ2-3, with a weak D call TRBD2 (5 bases). This CDR3 contains 16 residues. Trimming stripped 2 bases from V and 2 bases from J, with 17 bases between. CDR1 is DFQATT, CDR2 SNEGSKA, per germline (reference sequence). CDR3 sequence: CSARFFDYHYTDTQYF. The CDR3 region has the DNA TGCAGTGCTAGATTTTTTGACTACCATTACACAGATACGCAGTATTTT.

Ten or more counts support this clonotype. The chain recombines TRBV14 with TRBJ2-7; TRBD1 matches at 9 bases. Germline V gene lookup returns CDR1 SGHDN and CDR2 FVKESK. This CDR3 has 14 amino acids. V trimming: 9 bases; J trimming: 3 bases; junction bases outside the gene matches: 9. The CDR3 reads CASKVTGGRYEQYF. DNA of the CDR3: TGTGCCAGTAAGGTGACAGGGGGACGCTACGAGCAGTACTTC.